This TCR beta chain comes out of a study of T cell repertoires in cytomegalovirus infection. Across the whole study: CMV infection plus the matching HLA type was flagged by public TCR beta signatures. Study results and limitations: It was HLA-C-restricted CMV-specific TCR beta clonotypes that dominated the response ex vivo. Pooled public TCR beta family frequency picked out CMV carriers with the relevant HLA.

MiXCR was run by TCRdb on the reads, yielding one entry per CDR3 protein. The data show some 800,000 distinct CDR3 sequences, 25% to 30% seen once. Points on this clonotype: Its antigen is as yet unknown.

V gave up 6 bases and J gave up 9 bases, with 15 bases separating them. The CDR3 covers 13 residues. The receptor was isolated from a human donor in good health (CMV status not recorded). Some clones in this sample may be carry-over from other donors' samples. The chain links TRBV12-3 or TRBV12-4 to TRBJ2-1; no reliable D call. Source: cultured CD8+ T cells from PBMCs, taken from culture after CMV antigen stimulation. The CDR3 DNA follows: TGTGCCAGCAGCCCGAACCTCCTAGTTGAGCAGTTCTTC. Protein product: CASSPNLLVEQFF.